This T cell receptor beta chain was found in a study of T-cell reconstitution after alpha-beta-depleted transplantation in children. Whole-study findings and limits: Certain patients had high TCRbeta diversity at day 60, and it came from recipient T cells and thymic progenitors that survived. Several hundred expanded graft clones reportedly were the source of alpha-beta T cells about two months after transplant. It was newly produced T cells that mostly accounted for T-cell counts and diversity one year after transplant.

For this clonotype: Its antigen remains unknown. This may come from a read error, since a much larger clone is one base off.

This sample's TCRbeta library carried unique molecular identifier barcodes. TCRdb re-called the PCR reads with MiXCR, one entry per CDR3 protein. The sample carries approximately 240,000 distinct CDR3 sequences, 11% recorded once. Sequencing was performed on PBMCs, taken before TCRalphabeta/CD19-depleted stem cell transplant. The origin of this receptor is a child younger than two with acute myeloid leukemia, due to receive a stem cell transplant.

The CDR3 is CASSLGRWGISGNTLYF. The DNA of the CDR3 is TGTGCCAGCAGCTTAGGCCGATGGGGGATCTCTGGAAACACCTTATATTTT. The genes are TRBV7-2 and TRBJ1-3; TRBD1 is a possible D gene (5 bases). Germline V lookup: CDR1 SGHTA, CDR2 FQGNSA. This CDR3 contains 17 residues.